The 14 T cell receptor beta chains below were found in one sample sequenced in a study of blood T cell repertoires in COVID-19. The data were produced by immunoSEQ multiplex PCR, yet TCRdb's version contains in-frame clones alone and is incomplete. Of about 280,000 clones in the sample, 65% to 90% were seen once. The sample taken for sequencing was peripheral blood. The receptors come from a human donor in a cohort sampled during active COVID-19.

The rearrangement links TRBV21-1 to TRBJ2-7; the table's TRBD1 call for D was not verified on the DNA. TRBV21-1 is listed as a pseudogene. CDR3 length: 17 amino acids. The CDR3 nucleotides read TGTGCCAGCAGCAAAGCGCTCGAGGACAGGGGATCCTACGAGCAGTACTTC. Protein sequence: CASSKALEDRGSYEQYF.

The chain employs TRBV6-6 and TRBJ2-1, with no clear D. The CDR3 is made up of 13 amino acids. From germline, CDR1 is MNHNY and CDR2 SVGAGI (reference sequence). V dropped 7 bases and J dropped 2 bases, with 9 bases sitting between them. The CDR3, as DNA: TGTGCCAGCAACAGCCGTACCTACAATGAGCAGTTCTTC. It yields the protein CASNSRTYNEQFF.

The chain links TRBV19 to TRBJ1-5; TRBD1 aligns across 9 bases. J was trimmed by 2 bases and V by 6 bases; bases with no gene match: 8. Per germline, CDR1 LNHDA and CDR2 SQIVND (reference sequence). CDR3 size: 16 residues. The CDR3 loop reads CASRSTGGRRNQPQHF. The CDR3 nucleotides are TGTGCCAGTAGATCTACAGGGGGCCGGCGCAATCAGCCCCAGCATTTT. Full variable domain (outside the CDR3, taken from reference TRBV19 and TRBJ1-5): DGGITQSPKYLFRKEGQNVTLSCEQNLNHDAMYWYRQDPGQGLRLIYYSQIVNDFQKGDIAEGYSVSREKKESFPLTVTSAQKNPTAFYLCASRSTGGRRNQPQHFGDGTRLSIL.

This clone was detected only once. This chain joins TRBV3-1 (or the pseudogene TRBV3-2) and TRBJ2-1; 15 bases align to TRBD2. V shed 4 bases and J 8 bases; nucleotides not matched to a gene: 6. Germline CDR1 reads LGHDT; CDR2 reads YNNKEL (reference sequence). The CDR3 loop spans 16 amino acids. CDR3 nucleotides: TGTGCCAGCAGCCGGAGGACTAGCGGGAGGGCCGATGAGCAGTTCTTC. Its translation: CASSRRTSGRADEQFF.

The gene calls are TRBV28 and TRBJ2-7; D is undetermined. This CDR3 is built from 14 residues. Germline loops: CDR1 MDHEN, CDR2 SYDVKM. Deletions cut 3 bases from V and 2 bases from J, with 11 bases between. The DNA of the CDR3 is TGTGCCAGCAGTTTGGCCCTCTCCACCTACGAGCAGTACTTC. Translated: CASSLALSTYEQYF.

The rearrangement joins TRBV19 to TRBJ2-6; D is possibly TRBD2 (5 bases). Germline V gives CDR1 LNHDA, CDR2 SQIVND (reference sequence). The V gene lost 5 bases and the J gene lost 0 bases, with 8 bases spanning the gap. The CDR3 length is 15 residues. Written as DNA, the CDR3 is TGTGCCAGTAGTTTGGAGGTCTCTGGGGCCAACGTCCTGACTTTC. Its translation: CASSLEVSGANVLTF.

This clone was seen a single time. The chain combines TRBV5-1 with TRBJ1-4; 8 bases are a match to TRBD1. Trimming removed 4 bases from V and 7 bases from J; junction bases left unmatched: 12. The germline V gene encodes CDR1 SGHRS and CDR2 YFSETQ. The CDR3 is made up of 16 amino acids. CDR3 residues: CASSNGQGGMVEKLFF. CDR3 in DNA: TGCGCCAGCAGCAACGGACAGGGAGGTATGGTTGAAAAACTGTTTTTT.

CDR3 coding DNA: TGTGCCAGCTCACCCAAGGACAGAAACTATGGCTACACCTTC. As protein: CASSPKDRNYGYTF. The chain is built from TRBV18 and TRBJ1-2, with D perhaps TRBD1 (6 bases). The germline V gene has CDR1 KGHSH and CDR2 LQKENI. Trimming cost V 3 bases and J 2 bases, with 10 bases left between them. This CDR3 has 14 amino acids.

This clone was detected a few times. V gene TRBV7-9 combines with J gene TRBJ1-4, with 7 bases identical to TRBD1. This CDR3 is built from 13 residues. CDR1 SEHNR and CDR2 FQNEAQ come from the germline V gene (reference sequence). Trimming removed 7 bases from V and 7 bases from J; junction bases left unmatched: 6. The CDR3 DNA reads TGTGCCAGCACCGGACAGGCCCCTGAAAAACTGTTTTTT. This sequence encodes CASTGQAPEKLFF.

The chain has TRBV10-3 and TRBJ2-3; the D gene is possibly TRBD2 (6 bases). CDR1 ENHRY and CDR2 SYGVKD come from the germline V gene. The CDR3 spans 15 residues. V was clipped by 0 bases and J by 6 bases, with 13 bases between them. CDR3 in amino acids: CAISESPGVEDTQYF. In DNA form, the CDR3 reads TGTGCCATCAGTGAGTCCCCGGGAGTGGAGGATACGCAGTATTTT.

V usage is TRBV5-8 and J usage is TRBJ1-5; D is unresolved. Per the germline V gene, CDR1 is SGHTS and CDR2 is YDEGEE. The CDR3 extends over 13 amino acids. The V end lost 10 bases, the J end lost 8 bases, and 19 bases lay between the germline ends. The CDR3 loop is CACNIAYFEPQHF. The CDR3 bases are TGTGCCTGCAACATCGCTTATTTTGAGCCCCAGCATTTT.

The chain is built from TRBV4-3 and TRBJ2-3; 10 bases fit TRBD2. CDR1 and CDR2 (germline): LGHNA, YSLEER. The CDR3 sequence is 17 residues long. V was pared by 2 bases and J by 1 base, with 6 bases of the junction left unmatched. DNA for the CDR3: TGCGCCAGCAGCCAATTAGCGGGAGGTGTGGGCACAGATACGCAGTATTTT. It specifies CASSQLAGGVGTDTQYF.

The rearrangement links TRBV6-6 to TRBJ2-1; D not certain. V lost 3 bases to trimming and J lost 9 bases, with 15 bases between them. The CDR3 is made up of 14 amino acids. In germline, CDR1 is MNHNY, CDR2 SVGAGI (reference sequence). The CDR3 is CASSYGGMSGEQFF. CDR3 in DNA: TGTGCCAGCAGTTATGGTGGCATGTCGGGTGAGCAGTTCTTC.

In DNA, the CDR3 is TGCGCCAGCAGTCTCCCTACTTGGGACAGAGCCCCCGGGACTAATGAAAAACTGTTTTTT. Residues: CASSLPTWDRAPGTNEKLFF. The chain is built from TRBV23-1 and TRBJ1-4; TRBD1 agrees at 7 bases. TRBV23-1 is given ORF status, its function remaining uncertain. J was trimmed by 2 bases and V by 4 bases; bases with no gene match: 19. The CDR3 is 20 residues long.